The entry that follows covers one TCR beta chain sequence. Antigen unknown. Germline assignment: CDR1 SGHRS and CDR2 YFSETQ. Trimming stripped 4 bases from V and 4 bases from J, with 20 bases between. The CDR3 spans 16 residues. Clones were read by immunoSEQ multiplex PCR, and TCRdb kept only the in-frame ones, dropping some. The data show approximately 460,000 clones, about nine tenths seen once. The entry originates in a study of Ad26.COV2.S vaccination and SARS-CoV-2 variants. Study findings and constraints: Breadth measured for non-spike TCRs was similar across vaccine and placebo recipients. Responses of spike-specific T cells (both CD8+ and CD4+) reportedly showed substantial breadth after vaccination.

Indicated treatment: around 19 received Ad26.COV2.S at low or high dose, single or two shots; several received placebo; per-sample allocation not given. Each sample was drawn 63 days after the first injection (of vaccine or placebo). Boston provided a donor who was an adult aged 18-55 years. An Ad26 vector that expressed Wuhan-strain SARS-CoV-2 spike constituted the vaccine. This receptor was taken from a person aged 18-60 years who received the Ad26.COV2.S COVID-19 vaccine or a placebo. This chain joins TRBV5-1 and TRBJ1-1, with D perhaps matching TRBD1 (6 bases). The sample was peripheral blood, taken in a trial of Ad26.COV2.S vaccine versus placebo. CDR3 in amino acids: CASSLTGRGVSTEAFF. The CDR3 nucleotides are TGCGCCAGCAGCCTAACAGGGCGGGGTGTGAGCACTGAAGCTTTCTTT.